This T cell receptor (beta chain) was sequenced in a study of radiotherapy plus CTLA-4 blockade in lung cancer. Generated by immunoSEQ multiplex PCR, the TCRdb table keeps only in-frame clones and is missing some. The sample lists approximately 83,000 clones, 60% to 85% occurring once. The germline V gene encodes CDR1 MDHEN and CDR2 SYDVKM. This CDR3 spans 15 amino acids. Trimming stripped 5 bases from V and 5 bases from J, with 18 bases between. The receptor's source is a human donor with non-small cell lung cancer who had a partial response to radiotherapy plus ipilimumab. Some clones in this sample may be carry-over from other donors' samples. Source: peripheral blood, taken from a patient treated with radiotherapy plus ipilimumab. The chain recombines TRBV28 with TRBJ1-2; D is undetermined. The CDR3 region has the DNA TGTGCCAGCAGTAGAGCCCTGACGGGGAATTATGGCTACACCTTC. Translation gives CASSRALTGNYGYTF.